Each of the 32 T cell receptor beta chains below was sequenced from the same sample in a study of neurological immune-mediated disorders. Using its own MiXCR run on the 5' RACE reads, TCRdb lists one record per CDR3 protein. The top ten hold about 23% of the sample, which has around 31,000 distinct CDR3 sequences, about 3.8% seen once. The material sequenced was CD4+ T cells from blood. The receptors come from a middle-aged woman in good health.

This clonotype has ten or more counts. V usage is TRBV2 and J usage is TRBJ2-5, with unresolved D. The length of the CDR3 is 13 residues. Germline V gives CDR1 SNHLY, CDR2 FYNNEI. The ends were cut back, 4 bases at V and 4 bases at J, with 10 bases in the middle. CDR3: CASSGIARETQYF. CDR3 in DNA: TGTGCCAGCAGTGGGATAGCTCGAGAGACCCAGTACTTC.

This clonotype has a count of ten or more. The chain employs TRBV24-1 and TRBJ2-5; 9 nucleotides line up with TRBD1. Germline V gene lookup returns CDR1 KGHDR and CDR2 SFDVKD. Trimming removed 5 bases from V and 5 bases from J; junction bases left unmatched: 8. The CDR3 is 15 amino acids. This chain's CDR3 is CATSAVTGTGETQYF. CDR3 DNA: TGTGCCACCAGTGCTGTGACAGGGACAGGGGAGACCCAGTACTTC.

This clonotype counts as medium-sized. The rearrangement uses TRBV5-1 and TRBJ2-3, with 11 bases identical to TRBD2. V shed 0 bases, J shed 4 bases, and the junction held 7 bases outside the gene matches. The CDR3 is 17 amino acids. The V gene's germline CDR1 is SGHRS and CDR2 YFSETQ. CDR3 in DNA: TGCGCCAGCAGCTTGGAGCCTAGCGGGGGGCCGTCAGATACGCAGTATTTT. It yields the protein CASSLEPSGGPSDTQYF.

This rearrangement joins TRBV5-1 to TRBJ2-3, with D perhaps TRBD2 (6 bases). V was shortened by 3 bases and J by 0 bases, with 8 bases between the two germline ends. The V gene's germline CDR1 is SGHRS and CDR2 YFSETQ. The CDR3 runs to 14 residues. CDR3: CASSWGTSTDTQYF. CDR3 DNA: TGCGCCAGCAGCTGGGGGACTAGCACAGATACGCAGTATTTT.

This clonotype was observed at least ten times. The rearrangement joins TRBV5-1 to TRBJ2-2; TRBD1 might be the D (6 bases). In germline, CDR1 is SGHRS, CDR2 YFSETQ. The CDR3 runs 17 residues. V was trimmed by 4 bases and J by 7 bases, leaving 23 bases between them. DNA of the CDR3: TGCGCCAGCAGCCGAACCGGGACCCCAAGCAGGGGCGGGGAGCTGTTTTTT. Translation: CASSRTGTPSRGGELFF.

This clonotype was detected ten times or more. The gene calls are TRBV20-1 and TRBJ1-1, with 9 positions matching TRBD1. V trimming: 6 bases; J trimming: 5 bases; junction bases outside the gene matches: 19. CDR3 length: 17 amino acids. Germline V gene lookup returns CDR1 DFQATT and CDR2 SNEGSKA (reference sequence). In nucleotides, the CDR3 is TGCAGTGCCAAACCTTTCACGAAACAGGGGGCGAGGACTGAAGCTTTCTTT. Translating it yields CSAKPFTKQGARTEAFF.

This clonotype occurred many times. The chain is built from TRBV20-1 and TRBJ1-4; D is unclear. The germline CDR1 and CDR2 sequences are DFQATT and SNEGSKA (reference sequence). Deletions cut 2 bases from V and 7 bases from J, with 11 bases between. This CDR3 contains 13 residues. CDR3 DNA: TGCAGTGCTAGATCGCCGCGCCTTGAAAAACTGTTTTTT. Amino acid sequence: CSARSPRLEKLFF.

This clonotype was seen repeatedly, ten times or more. CDR3 region: CATSRDEIEKLFF. The CDR3 DNA follows: TGTGCCACCAGCAGAGATGAGATCGAAAAACTGTTTTTT. The V and J genes are TRBV15 and TRBJ1-4, with D uncertain. Per the germline V gene, CDR1 is LNHNV and CDR2 is YYDKDF (reference sequence). CDR3 size: 13 residues. V lost 0 bases to trimming and J lost 8 bases, with 7 bases between them.

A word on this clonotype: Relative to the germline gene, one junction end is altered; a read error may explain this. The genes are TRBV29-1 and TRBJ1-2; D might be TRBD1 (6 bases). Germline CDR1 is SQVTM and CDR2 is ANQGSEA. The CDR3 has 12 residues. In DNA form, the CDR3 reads TGCAGCGTTGACGCACAGGGCATGGGCTACACTTTC. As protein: CSVDAQGMGYTF.

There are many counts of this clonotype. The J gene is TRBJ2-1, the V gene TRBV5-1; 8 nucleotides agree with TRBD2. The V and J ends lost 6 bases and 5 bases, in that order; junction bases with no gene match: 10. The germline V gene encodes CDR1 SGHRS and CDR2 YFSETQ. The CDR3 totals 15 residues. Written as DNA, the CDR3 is TGCGCCAGCAAGCAGCAGGCGGGGGGAAACAATGAGCAGTTCTTC. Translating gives CASKQQAGGNNEQFF.

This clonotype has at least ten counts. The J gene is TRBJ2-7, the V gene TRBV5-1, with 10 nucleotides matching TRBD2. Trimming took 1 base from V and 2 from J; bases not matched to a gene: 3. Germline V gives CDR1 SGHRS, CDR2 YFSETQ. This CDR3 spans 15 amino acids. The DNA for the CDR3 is TGCGCCAGCAGCTTGATTCTAGCGGGAGCCTACGAGCAGTACTTC. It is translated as CASSLILAGAYEQYF.

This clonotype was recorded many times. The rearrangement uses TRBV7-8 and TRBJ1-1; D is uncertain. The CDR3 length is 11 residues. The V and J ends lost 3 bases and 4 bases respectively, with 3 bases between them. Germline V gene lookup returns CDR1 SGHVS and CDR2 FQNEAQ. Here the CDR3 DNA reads TGTGCCAGCAGCTTTTCCACTGAAGCTTTCTTT. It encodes CASSFSTEAFF. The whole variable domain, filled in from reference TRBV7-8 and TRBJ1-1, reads GAGVSQSPRYKVAKRGQDVALRCDPISGHVSLFWYQQALGQGPEFLTYFQNEAQLDKSGLPSDRFFAERPEGSVSTLKIQRTQQEDSAVYLCASSFSTEAFFGQGTRLTVV.

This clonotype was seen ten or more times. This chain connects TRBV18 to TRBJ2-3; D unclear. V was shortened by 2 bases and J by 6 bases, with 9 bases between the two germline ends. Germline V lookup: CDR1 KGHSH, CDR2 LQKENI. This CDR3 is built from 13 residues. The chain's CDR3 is CASSPTPGDTQYF. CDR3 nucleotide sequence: TGTGCCAGCTCACCAACCCCCGGGGATACGCAGTATTTT. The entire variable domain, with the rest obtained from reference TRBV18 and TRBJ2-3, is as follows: NAGVMQNPRHLVRRRGQEARLRCSPMKGHSHVYWYRQLPEEGLKFMVYLQKENIIDESGMPKERFSAEFPKEGPSILRIQQVVRGDSAAYFCASSPTPGDTQYFGPGTRLTVL.

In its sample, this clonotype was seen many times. CDR3 protein: CASGSYNEQFF. In nucleotides, the CDR3 is TGTGCCAGCGGATCATACAATGAGCAGTTCTTC. The chain uses TRBV12-3 or TRBV12-4 and TRBJ2-1, with D uncertain. The CDR3 totals 11 residues. The V end was cut by 8 bases, the J end by 4 bases, with 6 bases between.

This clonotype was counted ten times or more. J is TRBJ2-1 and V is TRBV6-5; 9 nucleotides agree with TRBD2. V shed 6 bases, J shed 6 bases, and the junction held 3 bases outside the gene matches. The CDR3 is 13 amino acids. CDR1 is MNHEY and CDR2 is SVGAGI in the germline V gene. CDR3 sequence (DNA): TGTGCCAGCAGGGTGCGGGGGGGCAATGAGCAGTTCTTC. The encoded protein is CASRVRGGNEQFF.

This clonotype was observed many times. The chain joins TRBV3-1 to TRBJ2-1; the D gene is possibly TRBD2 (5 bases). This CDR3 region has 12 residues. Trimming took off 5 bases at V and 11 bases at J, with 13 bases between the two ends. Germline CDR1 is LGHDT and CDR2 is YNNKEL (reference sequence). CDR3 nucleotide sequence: TGTGCCAGCAGCTTAAGGTCCGGGAAGCAGTTCTTC. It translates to CASSLRSGKQFF.

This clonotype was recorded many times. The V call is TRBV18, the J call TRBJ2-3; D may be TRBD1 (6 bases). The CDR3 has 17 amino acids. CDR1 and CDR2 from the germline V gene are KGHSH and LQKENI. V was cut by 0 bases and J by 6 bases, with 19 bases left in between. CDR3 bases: TGTGCCAGCTCACCACCGCGGACAGTTTTGGTTACGGATACGCAGTATTTT. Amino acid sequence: CASSPPRTVLVTDTQYF.

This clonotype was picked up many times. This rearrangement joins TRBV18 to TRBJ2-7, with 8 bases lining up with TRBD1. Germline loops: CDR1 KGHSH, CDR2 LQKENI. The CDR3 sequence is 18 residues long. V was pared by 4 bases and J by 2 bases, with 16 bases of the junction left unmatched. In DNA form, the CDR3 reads TGTGCCAGCTCACTCGGACAGGGTGGGGGTCTTAACCCCTACGAGCAGTACTTC. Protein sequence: CASSLGQGGGLNPYEQYF.

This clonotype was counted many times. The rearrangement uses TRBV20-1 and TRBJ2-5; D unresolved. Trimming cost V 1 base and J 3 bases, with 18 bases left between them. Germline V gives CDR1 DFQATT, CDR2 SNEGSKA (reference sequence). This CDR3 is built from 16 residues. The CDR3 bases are TGCAGTGCTAGAGTAGCCACAGCTAGTATCGAAGAGACCCAGTACTTC. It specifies CSARVATASIEETQYF.

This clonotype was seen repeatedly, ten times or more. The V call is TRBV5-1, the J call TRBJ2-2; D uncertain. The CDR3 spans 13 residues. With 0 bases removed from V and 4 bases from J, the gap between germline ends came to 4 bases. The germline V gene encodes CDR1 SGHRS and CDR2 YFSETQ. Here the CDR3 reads CASSLESTGELFF. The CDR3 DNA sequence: TGCGCCAGCAGCTTGGAGAGCACCGGGGAGCTGTTTTTT. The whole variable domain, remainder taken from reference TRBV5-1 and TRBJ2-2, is KAGVTQTPRYLIKTRGQQVTLSCSPISGHRSVSWYQQTPGQGLQFLFEYFSETQRNKGNFPGRFSGRQFSNSRSEMNVSTLELGDSALYLCASSLESTGELFFGEGSRLTVL.

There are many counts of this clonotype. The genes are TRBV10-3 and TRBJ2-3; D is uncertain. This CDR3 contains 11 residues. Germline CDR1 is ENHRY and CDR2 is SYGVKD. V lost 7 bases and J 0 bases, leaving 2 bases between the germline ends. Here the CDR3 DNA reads TGTGCCATCACGAGCACAGATACGCAGTATTTT. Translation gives CAITSTDTQYF.

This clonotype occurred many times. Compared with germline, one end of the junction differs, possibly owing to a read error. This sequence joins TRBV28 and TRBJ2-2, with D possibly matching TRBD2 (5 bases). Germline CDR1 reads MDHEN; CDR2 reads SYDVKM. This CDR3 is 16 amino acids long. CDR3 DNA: TGTGCCAGCAGTTTCCGGGGTCCCACGAACACCGGGGAGCTTTTTTTT. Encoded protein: CASSFRGPTNTGELFF.

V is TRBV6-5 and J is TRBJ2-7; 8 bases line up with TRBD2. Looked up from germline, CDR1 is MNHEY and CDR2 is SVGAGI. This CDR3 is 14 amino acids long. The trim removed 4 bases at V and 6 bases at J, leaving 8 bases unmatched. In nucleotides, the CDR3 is TGTGCCAGCAGTTCCGGGACTAGTAGGCGCGAGCAGTACTTC. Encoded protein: CASSSGTSRREQYF.

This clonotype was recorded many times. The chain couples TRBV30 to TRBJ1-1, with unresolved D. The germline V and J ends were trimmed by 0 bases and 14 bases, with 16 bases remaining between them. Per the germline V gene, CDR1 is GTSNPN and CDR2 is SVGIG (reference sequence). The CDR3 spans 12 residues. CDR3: CAWSVPAGRRFF. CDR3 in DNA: TGTGCCTGGAGTGTACCGGCCGGGCGCCGGTTCTTT.

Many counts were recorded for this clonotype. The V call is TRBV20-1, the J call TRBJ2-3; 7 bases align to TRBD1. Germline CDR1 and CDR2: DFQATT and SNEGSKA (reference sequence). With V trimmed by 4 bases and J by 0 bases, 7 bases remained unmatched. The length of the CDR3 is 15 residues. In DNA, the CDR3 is TGCAGTGCTACCATGACAGGGCTAAGCACAGATACGCAGTATTTT. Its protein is CSATMTGLSTDTQYF.

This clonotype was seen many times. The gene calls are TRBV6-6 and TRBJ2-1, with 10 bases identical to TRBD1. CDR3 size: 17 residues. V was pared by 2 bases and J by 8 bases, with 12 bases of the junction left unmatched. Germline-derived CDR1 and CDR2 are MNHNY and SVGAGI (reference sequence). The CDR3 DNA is TGTGCCAGCAGTTACGCAGGACAGGGGGGTGCTCGGGATGAGCAGTTCTTC. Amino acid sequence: CASSYAGQGGARDEQFF.

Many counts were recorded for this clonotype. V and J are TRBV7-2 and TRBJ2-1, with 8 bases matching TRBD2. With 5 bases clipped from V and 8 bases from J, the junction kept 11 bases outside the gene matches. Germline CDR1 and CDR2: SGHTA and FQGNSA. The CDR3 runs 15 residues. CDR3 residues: CASSSGAGRGDEQFF. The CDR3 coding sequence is TGTGCCAGCAGCAGCGGAGCGGGGCGGGGGGATGAGCAGTTCTTC. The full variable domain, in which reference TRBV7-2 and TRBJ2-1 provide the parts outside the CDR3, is GAGVSQSPSNKVTEKGKDVELRCDPISGHTALYWYRQSLGQGLEFLIYFQGNSAPDKSGLPSDRFSAERTGGSVSTLTIQRTQQEDSAVYLCASSSGAGRGDEQFFGPGTRLTVL.

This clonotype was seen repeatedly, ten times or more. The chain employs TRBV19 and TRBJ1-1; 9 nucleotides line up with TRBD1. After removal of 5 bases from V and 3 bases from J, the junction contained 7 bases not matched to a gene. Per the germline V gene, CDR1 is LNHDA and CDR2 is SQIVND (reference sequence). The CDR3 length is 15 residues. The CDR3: CASSWPGQGHTEAFF. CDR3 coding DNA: TGTGCCAGTAGTTGGCCGGGACAGGGTCACACTGAAGCTTTCTTT.

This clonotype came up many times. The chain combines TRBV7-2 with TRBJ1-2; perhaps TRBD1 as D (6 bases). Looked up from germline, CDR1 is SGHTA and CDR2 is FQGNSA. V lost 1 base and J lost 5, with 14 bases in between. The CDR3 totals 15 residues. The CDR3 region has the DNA TGTGCCAGCAGCTTAGGCGGGGGGCGAACTTATGGCTACACCTTC. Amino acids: CASSLGGGRTYGYTF. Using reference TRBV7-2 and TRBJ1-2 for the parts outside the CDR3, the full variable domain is GAGVSQSPSNKVTEKGKDVELRCDPISGHTALYWYRQSLGQGLEFLIYFQGNSAPDKSGLPSDRFSAERTGGSVSTLTIQRTQQEDSAVYLCASSLGGGRTYGYTFGSGTRLTVV.

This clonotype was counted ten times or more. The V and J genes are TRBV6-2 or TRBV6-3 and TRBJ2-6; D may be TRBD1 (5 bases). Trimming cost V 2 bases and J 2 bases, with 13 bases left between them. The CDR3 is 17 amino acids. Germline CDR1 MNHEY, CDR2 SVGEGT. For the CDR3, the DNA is TGTGCCAGCAGTTACGGACATTTAGGGCCTGGGGCCAACGTCCTGACTTTC. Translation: CASSYGHLGPGANVLTF.

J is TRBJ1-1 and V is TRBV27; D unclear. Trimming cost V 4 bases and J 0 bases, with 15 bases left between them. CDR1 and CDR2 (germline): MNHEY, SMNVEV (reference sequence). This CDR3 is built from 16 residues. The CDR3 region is CASSSLAGWMNTEAFF. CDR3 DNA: TGTGCCAGCAGTTCCCTAGCGGGATGGATGAACACTGAAGCTTTCTTT.

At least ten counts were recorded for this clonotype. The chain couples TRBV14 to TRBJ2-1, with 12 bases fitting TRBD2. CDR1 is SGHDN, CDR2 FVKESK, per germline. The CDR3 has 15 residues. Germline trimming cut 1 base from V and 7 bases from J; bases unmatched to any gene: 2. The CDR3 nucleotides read TGTGCCAGCAGCCAAGGACTAGCGGGAGCGAATGAGCAGTTCTTC. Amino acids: CASSQGLAGANEQFF. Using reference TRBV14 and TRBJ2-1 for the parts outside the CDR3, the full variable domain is EAGVTQFPSHSVIEKGQTVTLRCDPISGHDNLYWYRRVMGKEIKFLLHFVKESKQDESGMPNNRFLAERTGGTYSTLKVQPAELEDSGVYFCASSQGLAGANEQFFGPGTRLTVL.